What follows is one T cell receptor (beta chain) and its context. Its antigen has not been determined. Within one base of it there is no much larger clone, and no base qualities were kept. The CDR3 regions of human TCRbeta chains were subjected to immunosequencing. As for how the authors treated the data: TCRs in the repertoires were compared against a reference library of SARS-CoV-2-specific TCRs that had been generated with the MIRA antigen-specificity platform. Breadth meant the fraction of unique TCRs that were SARS-CoV-2-associated, whereas depth meant the fraction of total T cells that were SARS-CoV-2-associated. Using the MIRA data, each spike-specific TCR was assigned both to the spike region to which the TCR was reactive and to a CD4 or CD8 class. Log10-transformed breadth and depth values were compared by one-way ANOVA with Sidak's multiple comparisons tests. TCRdb took over this immuneACCESS table, retaining in-frame rearrangements with V and J assigned. Such tables are incomplete; in checked studies, under half of the missing clones stem from an unresolved V gene, and the remainder is unexplained. V and J calls and clone size come straight from that table; D and trimming were deduced from the DNA. This sample is represented by about 200,000 clones; 93% of them were singletons. The ten largest clones capture approximately 1% of the sample.

These data originate in a study of T cell responses to AZD1222 COVID-19 vaccine (dated by TCRdb to the early 2020s). Broadly, across the study: TCR sequencing covered 230 or so trial participants: 200 to 220 given two doses of AZD1222 and approximately 26 given two doses of MenACWY control vaccine. Trial participants were enrolled by age into subgroups of 18-55, 56-69 and 70-plus years, and around 150, 28 and 57 TCR-sequenced participants, respectively, were included in these subgroups.

General conclusions and limits of the study: The 56-69-year group was small, and its depth increase did not reach significance, likely because of low power. Reportedly, almost half of the unique spike-specific TCRs recognized epitopes lying outside the regions that are mutated in the B.1.351 and B.1.1.7 variants. Because no day 14 peak-response samples were available, repertoires were characterized only after the peak T cell response. The whole spike protein was spanned by vaccine-associated CD4 TCRs, and dominant responses were seen in regions 160-218 and 743-854. Conclusions about previously exposed vaccinees are limited because only five to seven AZD1222 recipients were SARS-CoV-2 seropositive at baseline. Most participants were white British and females outnumbered males, and the authors suggested that clonal diversity may have been underestimated. After two AZD1222 doses, spike-specific TCR breadth and depth were significantly higher than at day 0 and than in MenACWY recipients.

The time point label on this specimen signifies: baseline before first vaccination. The treatment or condition label corresponds to: meningococcal conjugate vaccine given as trial control. The vaccinee samples were drawn from two UK trials, COV001 and COV002, one of which was a single-blind randomized controlled phase 2/3 trial testing AZD1222 (ChAdOx1 nCoV-19) in healthy adults. For TCRbeta chain sequencing, PBMC samples were collected from trial participants at day 0 and at day 28 after the second dose. The germline V gene supplies CDR1 MGHRA and CDR2 YSYEKL. From its cysteine to its phenylalanine, the CDR3 spans 15 amino acids. The sequence is cut down to CDR3 DNA, 45 bases in frame from base 1. V is shortened by 0 bases, J by 3 bases, and the region joining them spans 12 bases.

The sample here was peripheral blood, taken on day 0 of MenACWY control vaccination. The chain is made from TRBV4-1 and TRBJ2-7, with a tentative D call of TRBD1 or TRBD2, each matching 7 bases. The source is an adult in good health. The CDR3: CASSQDGRGGYEQYF. At the DNA level, the sequence is TGCGCCAGCAGCCAAGATGGCAGGGGGGGCTACGAGCAGTACTTC.